This TCR beta chain derives from a study of shared clonotypes between healthy human individuals. Concerning this clone: The target antigen is unknown.

Study-level points and caveats: Owing to a small donor count, the genetic and exposure-history diversity represented was limited.

The assay was carried out at the deep level. Authors' methods: Junction-only sequences without quality scores came from ImmunoSEQ, so filtering differed. Assay used: immunoSEQ multiplex PCR; TCRdb lists only in-frame clones, some missing. V and J calls and clone size come straight from that table; D and trimming were deduced from the DNA. The sample has about 770,000 clones, 72% seen once. The receptor's source is a woman aged 25 to 39 in good health. The sequenced material came from memory CD4+ T cells sorted from blood. The sample's subset: CD45RA-negative fraction.

The CDR3 DNA reads as TGCGCCAGCAGTGAGTCAAGGGGGCGCGGCGAGCAGTACTTC. Translated: CASSESRGRGEQYF. The chain couples TRBV10-1 to TRBJ2-7, with 7 nucleotides matching TRBD1. This CDR3 contains 14 residues. The V gene's germline CDR1 is WNHNN and CDR2 SYGVQD (reference sequence). V dropped 0 bases and J dropped 6; count of bases not matched to a gene: 5.